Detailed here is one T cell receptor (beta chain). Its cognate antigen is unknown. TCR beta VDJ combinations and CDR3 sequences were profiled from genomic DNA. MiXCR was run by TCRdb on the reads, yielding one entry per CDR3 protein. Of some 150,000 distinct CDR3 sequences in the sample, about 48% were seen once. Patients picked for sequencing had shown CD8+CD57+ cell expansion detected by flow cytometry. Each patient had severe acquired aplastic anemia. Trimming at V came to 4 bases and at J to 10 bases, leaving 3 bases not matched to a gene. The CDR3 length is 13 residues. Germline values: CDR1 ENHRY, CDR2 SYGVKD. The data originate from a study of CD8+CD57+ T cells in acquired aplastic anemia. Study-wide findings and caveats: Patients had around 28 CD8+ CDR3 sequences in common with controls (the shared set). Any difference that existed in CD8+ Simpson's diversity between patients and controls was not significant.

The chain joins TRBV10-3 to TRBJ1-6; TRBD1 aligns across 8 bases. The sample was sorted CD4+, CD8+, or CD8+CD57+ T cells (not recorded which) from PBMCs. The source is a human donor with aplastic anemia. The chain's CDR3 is CAISVQGESPLHF. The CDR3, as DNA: TGTGCCATCAGTGTACAGGGGGAATCACCCCTCCACTTT.